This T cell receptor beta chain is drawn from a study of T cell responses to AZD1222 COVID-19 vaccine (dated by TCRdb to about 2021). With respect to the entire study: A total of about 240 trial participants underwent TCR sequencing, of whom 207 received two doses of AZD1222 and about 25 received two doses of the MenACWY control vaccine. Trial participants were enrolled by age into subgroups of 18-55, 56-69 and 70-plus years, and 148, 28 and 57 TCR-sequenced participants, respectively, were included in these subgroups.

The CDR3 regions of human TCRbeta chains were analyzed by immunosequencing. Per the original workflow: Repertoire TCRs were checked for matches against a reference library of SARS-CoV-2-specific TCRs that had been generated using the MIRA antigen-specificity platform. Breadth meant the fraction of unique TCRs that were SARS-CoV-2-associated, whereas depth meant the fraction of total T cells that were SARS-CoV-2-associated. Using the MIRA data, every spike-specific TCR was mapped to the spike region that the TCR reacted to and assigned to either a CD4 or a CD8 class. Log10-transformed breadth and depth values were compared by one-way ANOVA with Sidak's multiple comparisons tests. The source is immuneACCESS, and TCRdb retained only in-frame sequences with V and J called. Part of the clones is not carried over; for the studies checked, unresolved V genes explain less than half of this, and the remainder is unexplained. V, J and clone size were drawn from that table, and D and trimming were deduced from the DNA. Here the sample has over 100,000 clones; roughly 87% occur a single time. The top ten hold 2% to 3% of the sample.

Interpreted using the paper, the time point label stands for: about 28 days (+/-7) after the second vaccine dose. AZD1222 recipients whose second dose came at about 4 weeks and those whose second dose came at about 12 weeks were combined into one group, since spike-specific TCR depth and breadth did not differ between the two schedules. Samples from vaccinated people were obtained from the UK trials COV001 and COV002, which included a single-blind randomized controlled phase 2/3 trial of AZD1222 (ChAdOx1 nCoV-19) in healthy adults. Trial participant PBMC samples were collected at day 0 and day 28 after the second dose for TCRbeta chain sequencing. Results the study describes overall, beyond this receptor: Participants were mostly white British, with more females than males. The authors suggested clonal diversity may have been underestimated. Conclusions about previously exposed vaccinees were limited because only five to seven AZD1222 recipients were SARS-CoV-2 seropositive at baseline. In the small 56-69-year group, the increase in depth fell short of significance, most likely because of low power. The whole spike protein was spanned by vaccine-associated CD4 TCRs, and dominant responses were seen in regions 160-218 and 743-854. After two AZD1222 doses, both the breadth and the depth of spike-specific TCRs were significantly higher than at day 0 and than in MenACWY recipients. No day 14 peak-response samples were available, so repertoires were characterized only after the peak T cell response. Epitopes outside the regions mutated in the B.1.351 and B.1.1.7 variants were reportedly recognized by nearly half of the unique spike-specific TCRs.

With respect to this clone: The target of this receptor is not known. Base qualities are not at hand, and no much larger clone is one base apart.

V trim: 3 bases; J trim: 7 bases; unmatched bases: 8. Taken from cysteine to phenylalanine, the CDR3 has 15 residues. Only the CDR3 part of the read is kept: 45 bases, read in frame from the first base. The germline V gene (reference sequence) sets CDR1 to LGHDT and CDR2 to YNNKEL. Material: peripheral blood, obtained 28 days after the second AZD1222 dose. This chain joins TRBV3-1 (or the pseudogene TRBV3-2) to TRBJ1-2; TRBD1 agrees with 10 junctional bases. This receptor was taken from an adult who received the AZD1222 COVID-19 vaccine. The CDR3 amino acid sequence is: CASSHEGQGLFGYTF. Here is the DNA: TGTGCCAGCAGCCATGAGGGACAGGGGTTATTTGGCTACACCTTC.